The next 10 T cell receptor beta chains were all read from a single sample in a study of memory CD4+ T cells and cytomegalovirus serostatus. Single viable CD3+CD4+CD8-CD45RO+ cells were sorted as the memory CD4+ T cells. Some clones are missing from TCRdb's copy, which holds only in-frame ones; the method was immunoSEQ multiplex PCR. This table holds 40,000 to 50,000 clones, about 78% found once. The sequenced sample consisted of memory CD4+ T cells from blood. These receptor sequences come from an adult in good health and CMV-seronegative.

The V call is TRBV5-1, the J call TRBJ2-1; D unresolved. CDR3 length equals 13 residues. The germline V gene has CDR1 SGHRS and CDR2 YFSETQ. V shed 1 base and J shed 8 bases, with 10 bases lying between them. CDR3 sequence: CASSLWASDEQFF. The CDR3 nucleotides read TGCGCCAGCAGCTTGTGGGCGAGCGATGAGCAGTTCTTC.

This sequence joins TRBV5-4 and TRBJ2-1, with TRBD1 matching 10 bases. The CDR3 runs 16 residues. Trimming removed 2 bases from V and 2 bases from J; junction bases left unmatched: 4. Germline assignment: CDR1 SGHNT and CDR2 YYREEE (reference sequence). The CDR3 DNA follows: TGTGCCAGCAGCTTACCGGGACAGGGGACCTACAATGAGCAGTTCTTC. Translated, it gives CASSLPGQGTYNEQFF.

The chain has TRBV6-6 and TRBJ2-3, with a tentative D call TRBD1 (6 bases). Germline-derived CDR1 and CDR2 are MNHNY and SVGAGI (reference sequence). The CDR3 totals 15 residues. V was cut by 2 bases and J by 1 base, with 10 bases left in between. In DNA, the CDR3 is TGTGCCAGCAGTTACGCACACAGGGGCACAGATACGCAGTATTTT. It translates to CASSYAHRGTDTQYF.

J is TRBJ1-2 and V is TRBV21-1. TRBV21-1 is a known pseudogene. The length of the CDR3 is 15 residues. The CDR3 nucleotides are TGTGCCAGCCTCATAGGTGAAGTGCGCTGCAATGGCTACACCTTC. It yields the protein CASLIGEVRCNGYTF.

Notes on this clone: The germline gene is not matched at one end of the junction; a read error may be the cause. CDR3 loop: CASSSGDRVGLNF. The CDR3 DNA follows: TGTGCCAGCAGCTCCGGGGACCGAGTCGGGCTAAACTTC. This chain uses TRBV27 with TRBJ2-7; D possibly matches TRBD1 or TRBD2 (5 bases each). CDR3 length: 13 amino acids. CDR1 and CDR2 (germline): MNHEY, SMNVEV (reference sequence).

This clone was detected once. The rearrangement links TRBV11-1 to TRBJ2-6; D uncertain. The CDR3 contains 13 residues. The V and J ends lost 3 bases and 2 bases respectively, with 2 bases between them. Germline CDR1 reads SGHAT; CDR2 reads FQDESV (reference sequence). DNA for the CDR3: TGTGCCAGCAGCTTTACTGGGGCCAACGTCCTGACTTTC. Its translation: CASSFTGANVLTF.

The rearrangement joins TRBV7-3 to TRBJ2-5; the match to TRBD2 covers 8 bases. Germline trimming cut 0 bases from V and 1 base from J; bases unmatched to any gene: 1. This CDR3 has 15 amino acids. In germline, CDR1 is SGHTA, CDR2 FQGTGA. CDR3 nucleotides: TGTGCCAGCAGCTTAACTAGCGGGGTCCAAGAGACCCAGTACTTC. Protein product: CASSLTSGVQETQYF.

The chain links TRBV28 to TRBJ1-2; D might be TRBD1 (5 bases). Trimming stripped 8 bases from V and 7 bases from J, with 17 bases between. CDR3 length: 13 amino acids. The germline V gene encodes CDR1 MDHEN and CDR2 SYDVKM. The CDR3 protein is CASGAGNSAGYTF. The DNA of the CDR3 is TGTGCCAGCGGAGCAGGGAATTCGGCTGGCTACACCTTC.

The V call is TRBV19, the J call TRBJ1-1; D uncertain. Germline loops: CDR1 LNHDA, CDR2 SQIVND (reference sequence). V was pared by 5 bases and J by 5 bases, with 18 bases between. This CDR3 comprises 15 residues. Here the CDR3 reads CASSPAAYLTTEAFF. The CDR3 DNA sequence: TGTGCCAGTAGTCCCGCGGCGTACCTAACTACTGAAGCTTTCTTT.

By sample fraction, this clone is medium-sized. J is TRBJ1-1 and V is TRBV15; tentatively, D is TRBD1 (5 bases). The germline V gene encodes CDR1 LNHNV and CDR2 YYDKDF (reference sequence). V was shortened by 5 bases and J by 3 bases, with 13 bases between the two germline ends. This CDR3 is 14 amino acids long. This chain's CDR3 is CATSSGQLHTEAFF. CDR3 sequence (DNA): TGTGCCACCAGCTCAGGGCAGCTACACACTGAAGCTTTCTTT.